One T cell receptor (beta chain) is described in this entry. Seattle's enrolled individuals joined amid active infection and were then monitored longitudinally. The data were obtained in a study of blood T cell repertoires in COVID-19. The J segment lost 3 bases and the V segment lost 4 bases, leaving 6 bases of the junction unmatched. The CDR3 runs to 15 residues. Germline CDR1 is SNHLY and CDR2 is FYNNEI. Generated by immunoSEQ multiplex PCR, the TCRdb table keeps only in-frame clones and is missing some. The table includes around 330,000 clones, about 91% detected once. The origin of this receptor is a woman between 25 and 40 years old with COVID-19, enrolled during active disease. The sample comprised peripheral blood. V and J are TRBV2 and TRBJ1-5; 7 bases map to TRBD1. The CDR3 DNA reads as TGTGCCAGCAGTGCACAGGGGCTTTCCAATCAGCCCCAGCATTTT. Its translation is CASSAQGLSNQPQHF.